A single sample gave rise to the 6 T cell receptor beta chains below, sequenced in a study of T cells in Graves' hyperthyroidism and ophthalmopathy. Amplification targeted TCR beta CDR3 regions from RNA transcripts. First-round RT-PCR targeting the TCR CDR3 was performed with the HTBI primer set. One entry per CDR3 protein results from TCRdb running MiXCR on the multiplex PCR reads. The table includes about 560,000 distinct CDR3 sequences, roughly a sixth detected once. The specimen was blood. Source of these receptors: a young woman with Graves' hyperthyroidism.

This chain uses TRBV20-1 with TRBJ2-7, with 10 bases lining up with TRBD2. The V segment lost 6 bases and the J segment 3 bases; nucleotides outside the gene matches: 5. Germline values: CDR1 DFQATT, CDR2 SNEGSKA (reference sequence). The CDR3 is made up of 13 amino acids. The CDR3 DNA reads as TGCAGTGCGACAGCGGGAGGGAACTACGAGCAGTACTTC. Its protein product is CSATAGGNYEQYF.

This clonotype was picked up many times. The J gene is TRBJ2-5, the V gene TRBV12-3 or TRBV12-4; D might be TRBD2 (6 bases). Trimming removed 2 bases from V and 5 bases from J, with 12 bases in between. The CDR3 is made up of 14 amino acids. CDR3 sequence: CASSLFPGVETQYF. The CDR3 region has the DNA TGTGCCAGCAGTTTATTTCCGGGAGTGGAGACCCAGTACTTC.

This clonotype was detected a few times. This chain uses TRBV5-4 with TRBJ2-1; the match to TRBD2 covers 11 bases. In germline, CDR1 is SGHNT, CDR2 YYREEE (reference sequence). This CDR3 is built from 13 residues. Germline trimming cut 4 bases from V and 14 bases from J; bases unmatched to any gene: 8. This CDR3 is CASSPGLAGLKFF. CDR3 nucleotide sequence: TGTGCCAGCAGCCCAGGACTAGCGGGTTTAAAGTTCTTC.

This clonotype has more than one count but fewer than ten. Since no conserved phenylalanine or tryptophan closes the CDR3, a read error is the likely cause. The gene calls are TRBV4-3 and TRBJ1-2; TRBD1 is a possible D gene (5 bases). The CDR3 has 17 residues. Trimming cost V 0 bases and J 0 bases, with 14 bases left between them. Germline V gene lookup returns CDR1 LGHNA and CDR2 YSLEER. This CDR3 reads CASSQELPRGANYGYTS. CDR3 coding DNA: TGCGCCAGCAGCCAAGAACTACCGAGGGGAGCTAACTATGGCTACACCTCC.

This clonotype came up a few times. Here the CDR3 reads CASSKLAGGTTDTQYF. In DNA, the CDR3 is TGTGCCAGCAGTAAACTAGCGGGGGGGACCACAGATACGCAGTATTTT. This chain uses TRBV6-1 with TRBJ2-3, with 13 bases identical to TRBD2. With V trimmed by 5 bases and J by 2 bases, 4 bases remained unmatched. Germline V gives CDR1 MNHNS, CDR2 SASEGT. The CDR3 contains 16 residues.

This clonotype has just a few counts. The CDR3 sequence is CASSRLDSSNQPQHF. CDR3 DNA sequence: TGTGCCAGCAGTCGACTTGACAGTAGCAATCAGCCCCAGCATTTT. The J gene is TRBJ1-5, the V gene TRBV28; weak D call: TRBD1 (5 bases). Trimming stripped 5 bases from V and 0 bases from J, with 11 bases between. The CDR3 has 15 residues. Germline loops: CDR1 MDHEN, CDR2 SYDVKM.